This is a list of T cell receptor beta chains from one sample in a study of blood T cell repertoires in COVID-19. Using immunoSEQ multiplex PCR, the repertoire was profiled, and TCRdb retains in-frame clones only, with some absent. The data show around 100,000 clones, roughly 87% seen once. The material sequenced was peripheral blood. All receptors come from a woman older than 75 with acute or convalescent COVID-19. Both conserved end residues are part of each CDR3. A D gene is named only where the DNA matches it firmly. Expanded clones get a size class; other rows say once, few or many, or leave the size out.

V gene: TRBV6-2/TRBV6-3; J gene: TRBJ1-4; clone size: -; D gene: TRBD1; CDR3 DNA: TGTGCCAGCAACCCGGGACAGACAACTAATGAAAAACTGTTTTTT; CDR3 protein: CASNPGQTTNEKLFF
V gene: TRBV3-1/TRBV3-2; J gene: TRBJ1-1; clone size: -; D gene: -; CDR3 DNA: TGTGCCAGCAGCCAAGAGGGTAGCGTTCGAGCTTTCTTT; CDR3 protein: CASSQEGSVRAFF
V gene: TRBV9; J gene: TRBJ2-5; clone size: -; D gene: -; CDR3 DNA: TGTGCCAGCAGCCTAGTCGGTGGAGAGACCCAGTACTTC; CDR3 protein: CASSLVGGETQYF
V gene: TRBV4-1; J gene: TRBJ2-7; clone size: -; D gene: TRBD1; CDR3 DNA: TGCGCCAGCAGCCAAGATCAGGGGGCTAAAGAGCAGTACTTC; CDR3 protein: CASSQDQGAKEQYF
V gene: TRBV3-1/TRBV3-2; J gene: TRBJ2-6; clone size: -; D gene: -; CDR3 DNA: TGTGCCAGCAGCCAAGATACAGCTGGGGCCAACGTCCTGACTTTC; CDR3 protein: CASSQDTAGANVLTF
V gene: TRBV6-1; J gene: TRBJ2-7; clone size: -; D gene: -; CDR3 DNA: TGTGCCAGCAGTGAAGCACCGGGACTCCCCTACGAGCAGTACTTC; CDR3 protein: CASSEAPGLPYEQYF
V gene: TRBV14; J gene: TRBJ1-1; clone size: -; D gene: TRBD1; CDR3 DNA: TGTGCCAGCAGCCAAGTTATCAGGGGGGCAGAAGCTTTCTTT; CDR3 protein: CASSQVIRGAEAFF
V gene: TRBV3-1/TRBV3-2; J gene: TRBJ1-1; clone size: -; D gene: -; CDR3 DNA: TGTGCCAGCAGCCTCGGGACACTGAACACTGAAGCTTTCTTT; CDR3 protein: CASSLGTLNTEAFF
V gene: TRBV3-1/TRBV3-2; J gene: TRBJ2-1; clone size: -; D gene: TRBD2; CDR3 DNA: TGTGCCAGCAGCCATAGCGGGGGGAGCTCCTACAATGAGCAGTTCTTC; CDR3 protein: CASSHSGGSSYNEQFF
V gene: TRBV5-6; J gene: TRBJ1-2; clone size: -; D gene: -; CDR3 DNA: TGTGCCAGCAGCTTGGGCAGTTCTAACTATGGCTACACCTTC; CDR3 protein: CASSLGSSNYGYTF
V gene: TRBV25-1; J gene: TRBJ2-3; clone size: -; D gene: TRBD2; CDR3 DNA: TGTGCCAGCAGTGAATCGGGGGGGAGCACAGATACGCAGTATTTT; CDR3 protein: CASSESGGSTDTQYF
V gene: TRBV19; J gene: TRBJ1-5; clone size: once; D gene: -; CDR3 DNA: TGTGCCAGTAGTATTCAGCTAGATAGCAATCAGCCCCAGCATTTT; CDR3 protein: CASSIQLDSNQPQHF
V gene: TRBV2; J gene: TRBJ1-5; clone size: -; D gene: TRBD1; CDR3 DNA: TGTGCCAGCAGGGGGACAGGGGGCACTCAGCCCCAGCATTTT; CDR3 protein: CASRGTGGTQPQHF
V gene: TRBV7-9; J gene: TRBJ1-2; clone size: -; D gene: TRBD1; CDR3 DNA: TGTGCCAGCAGTACCGGTACAGGGGGCTTGGGCTACACCTTC; CDR3 protein: CASSTGTGGLGYTF
V gene: TRBV7-8; J gene: TRBJ1-6; clone size: once; D gene: TRBD1; CDR3 DNA: TGTGCCAGCAGCTTAGTGGGACAGGGACGGTCACCCCTCCACTTT; CDR3 protein: CASSLVGQGRSPLHF
V gene: TRBV2; J gene: TRBJ1-6; clone size: -; D gene: TRBD1; CDR3 DNA: TGTGCCAGCAGTGCCTACAGGGGCTATAATTCACCCCTCCACTTT; CDR3 protein: CASSAYRGYNSPLHF
V gene: TRBV11-1; J gene: TRBJ2-7; clone size: -; D gene: TRBD2; CDR3 DNA: TGTGCCAGCAGCTTAGCGGGGCGAGGTAGCGGGAGAGCCTACGAGCAGTACTTC; CDR3 protein: CASSLAGRGSGRAYEQYF
V gene: TRBV5-6; J gene: TRBJ2-1; clone size: -; D gene: TRBD1; CDR3 DNA: TGTGCCAGCAGCTGGGGGACAGGGGCGACATCCAATGAGCAGTTCTTC; CDR3 protein: CASSWGTGATSNEQFF
V gene: TRBV11-3; J gene: TRBJ2-2; clone size: -; D gene: TRBD2; CDR3 DNA: TGTGCCAGCAGCCCCAGATCCGCGGGAGGGCCGGTCGGGGAGCTGTTTTTT; CDR3 protein: CASSPRSAGGPVGELFF
V gene: TRBV19; J gene: TRBJ1-6; clone size: -; D gene: -; CDR3 DNA: TGTGCCAGTAGTAAACCGAACAGGGTATCACCCCTCCACTTT; CDR3 protein: CASSKPNRVSPLHF
V gene: TRBV7-3; J gene: TRBJ1-1; clone size: -; D gene: TRBD1; CDR3 DNA: TGTGCCAGCAGCCCCCAGGGGGGACTCACTGAAGCTTTCTTT; CDR3 protein: CASSPQGGLTEAFF
V gene: TRBV28; J gene: TRBJ2-7; clone size: -; D gene: TRBD1; CDR3 DNA: TGTGCCAGCAGTTTAAGGGGACAGGGGCGTTCCTACGAGCAGTACTTC; CDR3 protein: CASSLRGQGRSYEQYF
V gene: TRBV5-1; J gene: TRBJ1-2; clone size: -; D gene: -; CDR3 DNA: TGCGCCAGCAGCTTTGGACAGATTAGGGCAAACTATGGCTACACCTTC; CDR3 protein: CASSFGQIRANYGYTF
V gene: TRBV13; J gene: TRBJ2-5; clone size: -; D gene: TRBD1; CDR3 DNA: TGTGCCAGCAGCCCCCCCCCTGGAGGACAGGGTGAAGAGACCCAGTACTTC; CDR3 protein: CASSPPPGGQGEETQYF
V gene: TRBV20-1; J gene: TRBJ1-2; clone size: -; D gene: -; CDR3 DNA: TGCAGTGCTAGTAATACCCGGGTCGATGGCTACACCTTC; CDR3 protein: CSASNTRVDGYTF
V gene: TRBV5-6; J gene: TRBJ1-1; clone size: -; D gene: -; CDR3 DNA: TGTGCCAGCAGCTCGGCGGGGGGAGGAACTGAAGCTTTCTTT; CDR3 protein: CASSSAGGGTEAFF
V gene: TRBV9; J gene: TRBJ2-3; clone size: -; D gene: TRBD2; CDR3 DNA: TGTGCCAGCAGCGTAGGGGGAGCGGGAAGAGATACGCAGTATTTT; CDR3 protein: CASSVGGAGRDTQYF
V gene: TRBV5-1; J gene: TRBJ2-1; clone size: -; D gene: -; CDR3 DNA: TGCGCCAGCAGGGAGGGACTTACCGCCTCCTACAATGAGCAGTTCTTC; CDR3 protein: CASREGLTASYNEQFF
V gene: TRBV6-1; J gene: TRBJ1-2; clone size: once; D gene: -; CDR3 DNA: TGTGCCAGCAGTGAACTGCTGGGCCCCCCAGGCTACACCTTC; CDR3 protein: CASSELLGPPGYTF
V gene: TRBV5-1; J gene: TRBJ1-2; clone size: -; D gene: TRBD1; CDR3 DNA: TGCGCCAGCAGCTTGGTGGGACAGGCCGGCTACACCTTC; CDR3 protein: CASSLVGQAGYTF
V gene: TRBV5-1; J gene: TRBJ1-5; clone size: -; D gene: -; CDR3 DNA: TGCGCCAGCAGCTTAACAGGGATGGGGCAGCCCCAGCATTTT; CDR3 protein: CASSLTGMGQPQHF
V gene: TRBV5-1; J gene: TRBJ1-1; clone size: once; D gene: TRBD1; CDR3 DNA: TGCGCCAGCAGCCGACAGGGGATGAACACTGAAGCTTTCTTT; CDR3 protein: CASSRQGMNTEAFF
V gene: TRBV7-2; J gene: TRBJ2-2; clone size: -; D gene: -; CDR3 DNA: TGTGCCAGCAGTCGCGCGAACACCGGGGAGCTGTTTTTT; CDR3 protein: CASSRANTGELFF
V gene: TRBV9; J gene: TRBJ2-3; clone size: once; D gene: -; CDR3 DNA: TGTGCCAGCAGCGTGGTGGGAGTGAACACAGATACGCAGTATTTT; CDR3 protein: CASSVVGVNTDTQYF
V gene: TRBV19; J gene: TRBJ1-5; clone size: -; D gene: -; CDR3 DNA: TGTGCCAGTAGTTTCAACAGGGACGGCAATCAGCCCCAGCATTTT; CDR3 protein: CASSFNRDGNQPQHF